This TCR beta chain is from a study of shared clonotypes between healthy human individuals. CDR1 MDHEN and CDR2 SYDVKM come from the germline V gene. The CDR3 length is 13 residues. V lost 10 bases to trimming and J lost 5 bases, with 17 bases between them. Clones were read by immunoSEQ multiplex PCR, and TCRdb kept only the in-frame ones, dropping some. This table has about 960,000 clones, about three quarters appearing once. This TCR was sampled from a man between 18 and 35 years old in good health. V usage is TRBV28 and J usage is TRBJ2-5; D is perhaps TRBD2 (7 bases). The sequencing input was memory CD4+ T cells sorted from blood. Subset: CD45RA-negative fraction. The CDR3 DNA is TGTGCCACCCAGAGGGGGGGGGCGGAGACCCAGTACTTC. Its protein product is CATQRGGAETQYF. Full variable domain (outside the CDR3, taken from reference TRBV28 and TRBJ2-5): DVKVTQSSRYLVKRTGEKVFLECVQDMDHENMFWYRQDPGLGLRLIYFSYDVKMKEKGDIPEGYSVSREKKERFSLILESASTNQTSMYLCATQRGGAETQYFGPGTRLLVL.